This TCR beta chain originates from a study of T cells in Graves' hyperthyroidism and ophthalmopathy. Study-level background: Initial diagnosis, before any treatment, was when peripheral blood was collected.

A NOSPECS grade of at least 4, a Clinical Activity Score of at least 3 and duration under 3 months were recorded in ophthalmopathy patients. Diagnoses were established using clinical symptoms, serum thyroxine and TRAb, thyroid ultrasound and orbital computed tomography. Amplified TCR beta CDR3 regions derived from RNA transcripts. With the HTBI primer set, the TCR CDR3 went through a first round of RT-PCR. One entry per CDR3 protein, called by TCRdb with MiXCR from the multiplex PCR reads. The profile shows roughly 500,000 distinct CDR3 sequences, under 25% of them singletons. The length of the CDR3 is 14 residues. Per germline, CDR1 SGHTA and CDR2 FQGNSA. After removal of 5 bases from V and 4 bases from J, the junction contained 7 bases not matched to a gene. This clonotype occurred a few times.

This clonotype originated in a woman between 65 and 79 years old with Graves' ophthalmopathy. Input material: blood. V is TRBV7-2 and J is TRBJ1-2; 7 bases line up with TRBD1. Here the CDR3 DNA reads TGTGCCAGCAGCGGAAGGGGGCTAGTCTATGGCTACACCTTC. Protein sequence: CASSGRGLVYGYTF.